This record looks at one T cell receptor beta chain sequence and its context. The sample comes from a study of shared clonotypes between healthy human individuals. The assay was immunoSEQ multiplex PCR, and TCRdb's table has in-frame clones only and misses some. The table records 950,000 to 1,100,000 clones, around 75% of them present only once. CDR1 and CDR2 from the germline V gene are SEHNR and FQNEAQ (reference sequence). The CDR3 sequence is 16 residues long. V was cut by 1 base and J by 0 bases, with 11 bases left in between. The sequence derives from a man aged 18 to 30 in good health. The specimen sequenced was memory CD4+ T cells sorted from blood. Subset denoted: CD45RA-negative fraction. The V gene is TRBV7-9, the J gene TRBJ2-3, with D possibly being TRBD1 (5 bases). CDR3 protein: CASSLGKGASTDTQYF. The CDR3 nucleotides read TGTGCCAGCAGCTTAGGTAAAGGGGCGAGCACAGATACGCAGTATTTT.